The clone carrying this TCR beta chain was recorded only once. Its antigen is still unknown. Sequence at one end of the junction differs from germline and may be a read error. Germline loops: CDR1 SGHAT, CDR2 FQNNGV. The CDR3 runs to 14 residues. The template was RNA from unsorted bulk tissue. Distant lung tissue was collected more than 3 cm away from the tumor edge. The library came from three nested PCR rounds adapted from ARM-PCR protocols. Via MiXCR, TCRdb re-called the multiplex PCR reads, giving one row per CDR3 protein. The sample has tens of thousands of distinct CDR3 sequences, about two thirds seen once. The source of the sample is a study of tumor and adjacent non-tumor tissue in lung cancer. Study-level information: There were 11 to 12 adenocarcinoma, a couple of squamous cell carcinoma and 1 small cell lung cancer cases.

Study results and caveats: Shorter survival was associated with higher TCR diversity in tumors.

Input material: distant non-tumor lung tissue. J is TRBJ1-6 and V is TRBV11-2, with D unclear. The clonotype originates from a woman between 45 and 60 years old with non-small cell lung cancer. The CDR3 DNA is TGTGCCAGCAGCTTAACCGTTTTTAATTTACCCCTCCACTTT. Its translation is CASSLTVFNLPLHF.